Below, 23 T cell receptor beta chains from the same sample are listed, as sequenced in a study of cytomegalovirus exposure and HLA in healthy donors. Sequenced by immunoSEQ multiplex PCR; TCRdb stores in-frame clones only, minus some. The table records roughly 300,000 clones, 87% of them present only once. Input material: PBMCs. All receptors come from a woman aged 25 to 39 in good health and CMV-seropositive.

This chain links TRBV28 with TRBJ2-7; D is ambiguous. V was cut by 7 bases and J by 7 bases, with 14 bases left in between. Germline V gene lookup returns CDR1 MDHEN and CDR2 SYDVKM. The CDR3 has 12 residues. DNA of the CDR3: TGTGCCAGCAACCCCGGTGGGCGGGAGCAGTACTTC. This gives the protein CASNPGGREQYF.

The rearrangement joins TRBV6-1 to TRBJ2-7, with 9 positions matching TRBD1. CDR3 length: 14 residues. CDR1 and CDR2 from the germline V gene are MNHNS and SASEGT. V gave up 4 bases and J gave up 2 bases; unmatched junction bases: 3. The CDR3 region is CASSVGTGTYEQYF. The CDR3 DNA sequence: TGTGCCAGCAGTGTGGGGACAGGGACCTACGAGCAGTACTTC.

The chain is built from TRBV6-1 and TRBJ1-4; D is unclear. CDR1 MNHNS and CDR2 SASEGT come from the germline V gene. There are 14 residues in the CDR3. V shed 11 bases and J shed 0 bases, with 13 bases lying between them. The CDR3 region has the DNA TGTGCCGGAGCGAAAGATGCAACTAATGAAAAACTGTTTTTT. Protein product: CAGAKDATNEKLFF.

V and J are TRBV30 and TRBJ2-5, with D possibly TRBD1 on 6 matching bases. The CDR3 is 14 amino acids. Germline V CDR1 and CDR2: GTSNPN, SVGIG (reference sequence). V lost 3 bases and J 5 bases, leaving 16 bases between the germline ends. The CDR3 DNA reads as TGTGCCTGGAGATCGGCAGGGGTTGGGGAGACCCAGTACTTC. This translates into CAWRSAGVGETQYF.

V and J are TRBV27 and TRBJ1-1; D might be TRBD1 (6 bases). This CDR3 has 15 residues. Trimming removed 0 bases from V and 5 bases from J, with 13 bases in between. CDR1 and CDR2 (germline): MNHEY, SMNVEV (reference sequence). The chain's CDR3 is CASSLSRGGVTEAFF. CDR3 DNA sequence: TGTGCCAGCAGTTTATCCAGGGGTGGGGTGACTGAAGCTTTCTTT.

The chain uses TRBV5-1 and TRBJ2-3; TRBD2 agrees at 8 bases. The J segment lost 2 bases and the V segment lost 0 bases, leaving 11 bases of the junction unmatched. Germline-derived CDR1 and CDR2 are SGHRS and YFSETQ. The CDR3 is 18 amino acids. The CDR3 loop reads CASSLVGLAGGATDTQYF. For the CDR3, the DNA is TGCGCCAGCAGCTTGGTAGGTCTAGCGGGTGGGGCCACAGATACGCAGTATTTT. Using reference TRBV5-1 and TRBJ2-3 for the parts outside the CDR3, the full variable domain is KAGVTQTPRYLIKTRGQQVTLSCSPISGHRSVSWYQQTPGQGLQFLFEYFSETQRNKGNFPGRFSGRQFSNSRSEMNVSTLELGDSALYLCASSLVGLAGGATDTQYFGPGTRLTVL.

The gene calls are TRBV13 and TRBJ2-7; 8 bases fit TRBD1. V shed 4 bases and J 0 bases; nucleotides not matched to a gene: 2. Germline V lookup: CDR1 PRHDT, CDR2 FYEKMQ (reference sequence). CDR3 length: 14 amino acids. CDR3 protein: CASSWGQDSYEQYF. In nucleotides, the CDR3 is TGTGCCAGCAGCTGGGGACAGGACTCCTACGAGCAGTACTTC.

V usage is TRBV9 and J usage is TRBJ1-1; tentatively, D is TRBD1 (5 bases). V lost 4 bases to trimming and J lost 1 base, with 17 bases between them. Germline V CDR1 and CDR2: SGDLS, YYNGEE. CDR3 length equals 16 residues. CDR3 amino acids: CASSHRREGTNTEAFF. The CDR3 DNA reads TGTGCCAGCAGCCACAGGAGGGAAGGTACGAACACTGAAGCTTTCTTT.

The chain employs TRBV7-6 and TRBJ1-2; D perhaps matches TRBD1 (5 bases). Germline V gene sequence: CDR1 SGHVS, CDR2 FNYEAQ. The V gene lost 5 bases and the J gene lost 3 bases, with 19 bases spanning the gap. The CDR3 is 16 residues long. CDR3 loop: CASSPQMFGGDYGYTF. In DNA, the CDR3 is TGTGCCAGCAGCCCCCAGATGTTCGGGGGAGACTATGGCTACACCTTC.

The chain is built from TRBV4-1 and TRBJ1-4, with 7 bases fitting TRBD1. The germline CDR1 and CDR2 sequences are MGHRA and YSYEKL. The CDR3 is 13 residues long. Unmatched junction bases numbered 3, after V lost 1 base and J lost 10 bases. This chain's CDR3 is CASSQVGGGKLFF. As DNA, the CDR3 is TGCGCCAGCAGCCAAGTAGGGGGCGGAAAACTGTTTTTT.

The chain links TRBV7-7 to TRBJ2-7; D may be TRBD2 (6 bases). In germline, CDR1 is SSHAT, CDR2 FNYEAQ (reference sequence). V was shortened by 5 bases and J by 2 bases, with 10 bases between the two germline ends. This CDR3 spans 13 amino acids. CDR3 sequence (DNA): TGTGCCAGCAGCCCTCCGGGGGCCTACGAGCAGTACTTC. It encodes CASSPPGAYEQYF.

V is TRBV7-9 and J is TRBJ1-1; no definite D call. V was cut by 2 bases and J by 2 bases, with 12 bases left in between. CDR3 length: 15 amino acids. Looked up from germline, CDR1 is SEHNR and CDR2 is FQNEAQ (reference sequence). The CDR3 is CASSLTGQSNTEAFF. The CDR3 DNA is TGTGCCAGCAGCTTAACGGGCCAGTCCAACACTGAAGCTTTCTTT.

The V and J genes are TRBV28 and TRBJ1-5, with TRBD1 as a possible D gene (6 bases). With 7 bases removed from V and 5 bases from J, the gap between germline ends came to 18 bases. The CDR3 loop spans 15 amino acids. The V gene's germline CDR1 is MDHEN and CDR2 SYDVKM. In DNA, the CDR3 is TGTGCCAGCAACCATTATGGGGGCCGAGATCAGCCCCAGCATTTT. Translation: CASNHYGGRDQPQHF.

CDR3: CASSQEWLAGSETQYF. As DNA, the CDR3 is TGCGCCAGCAGCCAAGAGTGGCTAGCGGGGAGCGAGACCCAGTACTTC. The V gene is TRBV4-3, the J gene TRBJ2-5, with TRBD2 matching 9 bases. J lost 5 bases, V lost 0 bases, and 7 bases had no gene match. The CDR3 loop spans 16 amino acids. CDR1 is LGHNA and CDR2 is YSLEER in the germline V gene.

The V call is TRBV28, the J call TRBJ2-2, with D unclear. The CDR3 totals 13 residues. V was shortened by 8 bases and J by 7 bases, with 14 bases between the two germline ends. Germline lookup yields CDR1 MDHEN and CDR2 SYDVKM. In nucleotides, the CDR3 is TGTGCCAGCCTCCGGGTTTCCTTCGGGGAGCTGTTTTTT. This gives the protein CASLRVSFGELFF.

J is TRBJ1-1 and V is TRBV4-1; no reliable D call. Germline values: CDR1 MGHRA, CDR2 YSYEKL. Between the trimmed V and J ends, which lost 2 bases and 7 bases, there was a span of 20 bases. The CDR3 length is 16 residues. The CDR3, as DNA: TGCGCCAGCAGCCAACGTCAAAGTGGGCGTCTCCTTGAAGCTTTCTTT. Its translation is CASSQRQSGRLLEAFF.

The chain recombines TRBV10-3 with TRBJ2-7; 7 nucleotides agree with TRBD1. CDR1 and CDR2 from the germline V gene are ENHRY and SYGVKD. This CDR3 is built from 12 residues. J gave up 3 bases and V 7 bases, and 3 bases lay outside the gene matches. Here the CDR3 reads CAITAGGYEQYF. In nucleotides, the CDR3 is TGTGCCATCACCGCAGGGGGCTACGAGCAGTACTTC.

The chain recombines TRBV19 with TRBJ2-7, with 9 bases fitting TRBD1. Germline assignment: CDR1 LNHDA and CDR2 SQIVND (reference sequence). CDR3 length equals 15 residues. With V trimmed by 4 bases and J by 2 bases, 6 bases remained unmatched. As DNA, the CDR3 is TGTGCCAGTAGTACTAGGGGACAGGGAACCTACGAGCAGTACTTC. This translates into CASSTRGQGTYEQYF.

This sequence joins TRBV6-6 and TRBJ2-7; 8 bases line up with TRBD1. Germline lookup yields CDR1 MNHNY and CDR2 SVGAGI (reference sequence). With V trimmed by 5 bases and J by 3 bases, 9 bases remained unmatched. The CDR3 runs 15 residues. This CDR3 is CASSDTGTGDYEQYF. CDR3 DNA sequence: TGTGCCAGCAGTGATACCGGGACAGGCGACTACGAGCAGTACTTC.

J is TRBJ2-7 and V is TRBV7-8; 12 bases match TRBD1. The CDR3 totals 17 residues. V gave up 4 bases and J gave up 2 bases; unmatched junction bases: 9. CDR1 and CDR2 (germline): SGHVS, FQNEAQ. The CDR3 is CASSSPGQGAVAYEQYF. As DNA, the CDR3 is TGTGCCAGCAGCTCCCCGGGACAGGGGGCTGTCGCCTACGAGCAGTACTTC. The variable domain in full, with the rest retrieved from reference TRBV7-8 and TRBJ2-7, is GAGVSQSPRYKVAKRGQDVALRCDPISGHVSLFWYQQALGQGPEFLTYFQNEAQLDKSGLPSDRFFAERPEGSVSTLKIQRTQQEDSAVYLCASSSPGQGAVAYEQYFGPGTRLTVT.

The chain recombines TRBV4-2 with TRBJ1-1; perhaps TRBD1 as D (5 bases). V was pared by 3 bases and J by 4 bases, with 12 bases between. Per the germline V gene, CDR1 is LGHNA and CDR2 is YNFKEQ. The CDR3 is made up of 14 amino acids. CDR3 in DNA: TGTGCCAGCAGCCAGGGGGTATTGAGCACTGAAGCTTTCTTT. This sequence encodes CASSQGVLSTEAFF.

This chain uses TRBV7-6 with TRBJ2-1, with unresolved D. Germline V CDR1 and CDR2: SGHVS, FNYEAQ. Trimming stripped 5 bases from V and 9 bases from J, with 17 bases between. The CDR3 is 14 amino acids. Here the CDR3 reads CASSTSGLVVEQFF. For the CDR3, the DNA is TGTGCCAGCAGCACTTCCGGGCTTGTAGTTGAGCAGTTCTTC. The whole variable domain, filled in from reference TRBV7-6 and TRBJ2-1, reads GAGVSQSPRYKVTKRGQDVALRCDPISGHVSLYWYRQALGQGPEFLTYFNYEAQQDKSGLPNDRFSAERPEGSISTLTIQRTEQRDSAMYRCASSTSGLVVEQFFGPGTRLTVL.

The gene calls are TRBV5-1 and TRBJ2-3, with D unresolved. The ends were cut back, 1 base at V and 2 bases at J, with 14 bases in the middle. CDR1 is SGHRS and CDR2 is YFSETQ in the germline V gene. The CDR3 consists of 16 residues. Here the CDR3 DNA reads TGCGCCAGCAGCTTGAGTACGCCCGGGCACACAGATACGCAGTATTTT. Amino acid sequence: CASSLSTPGHTDTQYF.